This T cell receptor (beta chain) emerged from a study of regulatory T cells in long-lasting Graves disease. Findings and caveats of the study: Segments TRBV28, TRBJ1-2 and TRBJ2-5 showed preferential usage in persistent disease.

Germline V gene data show CDR1 as SGHTA and CDR2 as FQGTGA. With 5 bases removed from V and 6 bases from J, the gap between germline ends came to 12 bases. This CDR3 is built from 13 residues. Time point described: newly diagnosed GD, antithyroid drugs for less than 3 months. Isolated PBMC RNA provided the starting material for the TCR library. Patients of an endocrinology department in Xi'an, China, were included. Library construction for TCR beta used iRepertoire HTBI primers and Arm-PCR of CDR3 regions. Each CDR3 protein gets one entry after TCRdb re-called the multiplex PCR reads with MiXCR. The data hold about 530,000 distinct CDR3 sequences, with about 16% observed a single time. This clonotype has a count of ten or more. Its antigen is undetermined. The same specimen was also included in a second study, on T cells in Graves' hyperthyroidism and ophthalmopathy. That work adds: HTBI primers were employed in a first-round RT-PCR of the TCR CDR3.

This chain connects TRBV7-3 to TRBJ2-3; tentatively, D is TRBD1 (7 bases). The TCR comes from a woman aged 40-60 years with Graves disease. The sample was peripheral blood mononuclear cells (PBMCs), taken at new diagnosis, from a patient treated with antithyroid drugs. The CDR3 sequence: CASSLTGRDTQYF. For the CDR3, the DNA is TGTGCCAGCAGCCTGACAGGGAGGGATACGCAGTATTTT.